This is a list of T cell receptor beta chains from one sample in a study of tumor-infiltrating lymphocytes in primary liver carcinoma. TCRdb redid the calling of the multiplex PCR reads with MiXCR, one entry per CDR3 protein. The table includes about 300,000 distinct CDR3 sequences, more than 55% detected once. Sequencing input: peripheral blood. The receptors were gathered from a man aged 35 to 55 with primary liver carcinoma and hepatitis B virus infection. Each CDR3 is given with its conserved first and last residue. The D gene is left open where the match is weak. Size values are once, few and many counts, or a class for expanded clones, and some rows have none.

d_call: .
v_call: TRBV29-1
clone_size: many
j_call: TRBJ2-3
cdr3_nt: TGCAGCGTCGCGCCGACTAGTGGTACGCAGTATTTT
cdr3_aa: CSVAPTSGTQYF

d_call: .
v_call: TRBV12-3/TRBV12-4
clone_size: many
j_call: TRBJ2-7
cdr3_nt: TGTGCCAGCAGTTTCTACGAGCAGTACTTC
cdr3_aa: CASSFYEQYF

d_call: .
v_call: TRBV4-2
clone_size: .
j_call: TRBJ2-7
cdr3_nt: TGTGCCAGCAGGCCGGCCCCTAGCGTGAGGGAGCAATACTTC
cdr3_aa: CASRPAPSVREQYF

d_call: TRBD2
v_call: TRBV7-8
clone_size: .
j_call: TRBJ2-5
cdr3_nt: TGTGCCAGCAGCCCCGTGGGAGTAGCGGGAGACCAGTACTTC
cdr3_aa: CASSPVGVAGDQYF

d_call: .
v_call: TRBV12-3/TRBV12-4
clone_size: many
j_call: TRBJ2-1
cdr3_nt: TGTGCCAGCAGTCGATACGGGAGCTCCTACAATGAGCAGTTCTTC
cdr3_aa: CASSRYGSSYNEQFF

d_call: TRBD2
v_call: TRBV5-4
clone_size: many
j_call: TRBJ2-5
cdr3_nt: TGTGCCAGCAGCCTCCGACTAGCGGGAGACGGAGAGACCCAGTACTTC
cdr3_aa: CASSLRLAGDGETQYF

d_call: TRBD2
v_call: TRBV5-6
clone_size: few
j_call: TRBJ2-1
cdr3_nt: TGTGCCAGCAGCACATCTAGCGGGAGGGCCTACAATGAGCAGTTCTTC
cdr3_aa: CASSTSSGRAYNEQFF

d_call: TRBD2
v_call: TRBV4-2
clone_size: .
j_call: TRBJ2-7
cdr3_nt: TGTGCCTGCAGCCAATCTCCGGGAGGCTCCTACGAGCAGTACTTT
cdr3_aa: CACSQSPGGSYEQYF

d_call: TRBD2
v_call: TRBV7-8
clone_size: many
j_call: TRBJ2-1
cdr3_nt: TGTGCCAGCCGCGATAGCGGGAGGGATGAGCAGTTCTTC
cdr3_aa: CASRDSGRDEQFF

d_call: TRBD1
v_call: TRBV29-1
clone_size: many
j_call: TRBJ1-2
cdr3_nt: TGCAGCGTTGAGGGACAGGGGGCTGGTGATGGCTATGGCTACACCTTC
cdr3_aa: CSVEGQGAGDGYGYTF

d_call: .
v_call: TRBV29-1
clone_size: .
j_call: TRBJ2-3
cdr3_nt: TGCAGCGCCCCGGTCCCAGATATGCCGTATTTT
cdr3_aa: CSAPVPDMPYF

d_call: .
v_call: TRBV6-1
clone_size: many
j_call: TRBJ2-5
cdr3_nt: TGTGCCAGCAGTGAAAGGACTACCCGATTAAAAGAGACCCAGTACTTC
cdr3_aa: CASSERTTRLKETQYF

d_call: TRBD2
v_call: TRBV6-1
clone_size: many
j_call: TRBJ2-3
cdr3_nt: TGTGCCAGCAGTGATCGGTGGCGGGAGGGAACAGATACGCAGTATTTT
cdr3_aa: CASSDRWREGTDTQYF

d_call: .
v_call: TRBV11-2
clone_size: few
j_call: TRBJ2-7
cdr3_nt: TGTGCCAGCAGCTTAGGTCTTGGATTGAGGGGCGAGCAGTACTTC
cdr3_aa: CASSLGLGLRGEQYF

d_call: .
v_call: TRBV20-1
clone_size: .
j_call: TRBJ1-5
cdr3_nt: TGCAGTGCTAGAGATGATAGCATTCGGCCCCAGCATTTT
cdr3_aa: CSARDDSIRPQHF

d_call: .
v_call: TRBV7-9
clone_size: .
j_call: TRBJ2-3
cdr3_nt: TGTGCCAGCAGCTTAGAGGGCCGGGGCACAGATACGCAGTATTTT
cdr3_aa: CASSLEGRGTDTQYF

d_call: .
v_call: TRBV29-1
clone_size: many
j_call: TRBJ2-3
cdr3_nt: TGCAGCGCCATTGTCCTTGAAGATACGCAGTATTTT
cdr3_aa: CSAIVLEDTQYF

d_call: .
v_call: TRBV6-5
clone_size: .
j_call: TRBJ1-1
cdr3_nt: TGTGCCAGCAGTCTCGGGTTTGGGGGCCTTATGAACACTGAAGCTTTCTTT
cdr3_aa: CASSLGFGGLMNTEAFF

d_call: TRBD2
v_call: TRBV4-2
clone_size: many
j_call: TRBJ2-7
cdr3_nt: TGTGCCAGCAGCCAAGGGCTAGCGGCTGGGACCTACGAGCAGTACTTC
cdr3_aa: CASSQGLAAGTYEQYF

d_call: .
v_call: TRBV11-2
clone_size: once
j_call: TRBJ1-4
cdr3_nt: TGTGCAAGCAGCAAGACATGGGGGACTAATGAAAAACTGTTTTTT
cdr3_aa: CASSKTWGTNEKLFF

d_call: .
v_call: TRBV6-1
clone_size: many
j_call: TRBJ2-1
cdr3_nt: TGTGCCAGCATAGGGATTCCCTCCTACAATGAGCAGTTCTTC
cdr3_aa: CASIGIPSYNEQFF

d_call: .
v_call: TRBV11-2
clone_size: .
j_call: TRBJ2-5
cdr3_nt: TGTGCCAGCAGCTTAGGTCGACAGGGACTATCGGTCCAAGAGACCCAGTACTTC
cdr3_aa: CASSLGRQGLSVQETQYF

d_call: TRBD1
v_call: TRBV30
clone_size: many
j_call: TRBJ2-3
cdr3_nt: TGTGCCTGGAGTATAGGACAGGGGTCAGATACGCAGTATTTT
cdr3_aa: CAWSIGQGSDTQYF

d_call: TRBD1
v_call: TRBV6-2/TRBV6-3
clone_size: .
j_call: TRBJ1-5
cdr3_nt: TGTGCCAGCAGAACCCGACAGGGCGAGCAGCCCCATCATTTT
cdr3_aa: CASRTRQGEQPHHF

d_call: .
v_call: TRBV4-1
clone_size: many
j_call: TRBJ2-3
cdr3_nt: TGCGCCAGCAGCCACCCCGCTCGACCAGATACGCAGTATTTT
cdr3_aa: CASSHPARPDTQYF

d_call: .
v_call: TRBV5-5
clone_size: .
j_call: TRBJ2-3
cdr3_nt: TGTGCCAGCAGCTTCGCGACAGTTCCAGATACGCAGTATTTT
cdr3_aa: CASSFATVPDTQYF

d_call: TRBD2
v_call: TRBV12-5
clone_size: .
j_call: TRBJ2-2
cdr3_nt: TGTGCTAGTGCCAGCTCACAAGCGGGAGGGCCGAACACCGGGGAGCGGTTTTTT
cdr3_aa: CASASSQAGGPNTGERFF

d_call: TRBD2
v_call: TRBV30
clone_size: few
j_call: TRBJ2-3
cdr3_nt: TGTGCATCCAGCGGGAGGAGGGACACAGATACGCAGTATTTT
cdr3_aa: CASSGRRDTDTQYF

d_call: TRBD2
v_call: TRBV6-5
clone_size: many
j_call: TRBJ2-1
cdr3_nt: TGTGCCAGCAGTTTGAGCGGGAGGGCCGGGAATGAGCAGTTCTTC
cdr3_aa: CASSLSGRAGNEQFF

d_call: .
v_call: TRBV28
clone_size: .
j_call: TRBJ1-4
cdr3_nt: TGTGCCAGCTGTGCAGGGGACAATGAAAAACTGTTTTTT
cdr3_aa: CASCAGDNEKLFF

d_call: .
v_call: TRBV6-5
clone_size: many
j_call: TRBJ1-2
cdr3_nt: TGTGCCAGCAGATACCGGTCCGGGGTCTATGGCTACACCTTC
cdr3_aa: CASRYRSGVYGYTF

d_call: .
v_call: TRBV10-2
clone_size: .
j_call: TRBJ1-5
cdr3_nt: TGCGCCAGCAGTGTTAGTCTAAATCAGTCCCAGCATTTT
cdr3_aa: CASSVSLNQSQHF

d_call: TRBD2
v_call: TRBV5-1
clone_size: .
j_call: TRBJ2-3
cdr3_nt: TGCGCCAGCATGACTAGCGGTAGCACAGTTACGCAGTATTTT
cdr3_aa: CASMTSGSTVTQYF

d_call: TRBD1
v_call: TRBV4-3
clone_size: once
j_call: TRBJ1-6
cdr3_nt: TGCGCCAGCACCCAAGTACCAGCAGGGGGAAATTATTCACCCCTCCACTTT
cdr3_aa: CASTQVPAGGNYSPLHF